This TCR beta chain was recovered during a study of PD-L1 blockade in urothelial cancer. For the study at large: Of under 30 patients, twenty-five were males with bladder-origin urothelial cancer. A median approximately 140,000 T cells were found in blood samples.

Spike-ins of synthetic TCR analog templates went into each PCR. The repertoire was sequenced with immunoSEQ multiplex PCR; TCRdb's copy has only in-frame clones and lacks some. The profile covers under 35,000 clones, with about 87% appearing a single time and approximately 4% taken by the ten largest. Germline CDR1 SGHTS, CDR2 YDEGEE. This CDR3 has 13 residues. Trimming left V 2 bases short and J 6 bases short, with 10 bases between. This chain links TRBV5-8 with TRBJ2-3; D ambiguous. The source of this sequence is a man between 45 and 60 years old with urothelial cancer. The specimen was PBMCs, collected around atezolizumab (anti-PD-L1) treatment. CDR3 coding DNA: TGTGCCAGCAGCTTTTCAGGTTCCGATACGCAGTATTTT. This translates into CASSFSGSDTQYF.